What follows are 18 T cell receptor beta chains derived from one specimen sequenced in a study of tumor and adjacent non-tumor tissue in lung cancer. TCRbeta libraries were built with three rounds of nested PCR, modified from ARM-PCR. In TCRdb, the multiplex PCR reads were re-called with MiXCR into one record per CDR3 protein. The sample shows 76,000 or so distinct CDR3 sequences, around 65% of them seen only once. No cell sorting was done before RNA was extracted from the tissue. The sample comprised lung tumor tissue. These receptors were collected from a woman in her 70s with non-small cell lung cancer.

In its sample, this clonotype was seen many times. The junction differs from germline at one of its ends, possibly a read error. This chain connects TRBV6-5 to TRBJ1-2; TRBD1 matches at 9 bases. Germline-derived CDR1 and CDR2 are MNHEY and SVGAGI. The CDR3 is made up of 14 amino acids. The CDR3 reads CASTYRTGVNGYTF. The CDR3 DNA sequence: TGTGCCAGCACTTACCGGACAGGGGTAAATGGCTACACCTTC.

This clonotype was found many times. The chain carries TRBV29-1 and TRBJ2-3; TRBD2 aligns across 13 bases. This CDR3 is built from 16 residues. Germline CDR1 reads SQVTM; CDR2 reads ANQGSEA. Trimming took 4 bases from V and 6 from J; bases not matched to a gene: 10. DNA of the CDR3: TGCAGCGTTGTCCCATCGTGGACTAGCGGGAGTGATACGCAGTATTTT. This codes for CSVVPSWTSGSDTQYF.

With respect to this clonotype: The junction departs from the called germline gene at one end, perhaps through a read error. The gene calls are TRBV10-2 and TRBJ1-4; D uncertain. This CDR3 has 13 amino acids. The V gene's germline CDR1 is WSHSY and CDR2 SAAADI. DNA for the CDR3: TGCGCCAGCACAGGACGCCTTAATGAAATACTGTTTTTT. It encodes CASTGRLNEILFF.

A few counts support this clonotype. The CDR3 DNA reads as TGCAGTGCTAGAGATAAGCCCGAGCAGTACTTC. This gives the protein CSARDKPEQYF. V and J are TRBV20-1 and TRBJ2-7, with D hard to call. Trimming took off 0 bases at V and 6 bases at J, with 6 bases between the two ends. Germline-derived CDR1 and CDR2 are DFQATT and SNEGSKA (reference sequence). The CDR3 is 11 amino acids.

About this clonotype: One end of the junction fails to match germline, which may point to a read error. The chain has TRBV6-2 or TRBV6-3 and TRBJ2-1; D gene unclear. The CDR3 spans 14 residues. Germline V CDR1 and CDR2: MNHEY, SVGEGT. CDR3 sequence reads: CPSSTRRDVNGQFF. DNA for the CDR3: TGTCCCAGCAGCACACGGAGAGACGTAAATGGGCAGTTCTTC.

Of note for this clonotype: A much larger clone is a single base away; this may be a read error. This chain connects TRBV21-1 to TRBJ2-1; TRBD2, the table's D call, lacks a check against the DNA. TRBV21-1 is a recognized pseudogene. The CDR3 contains 15 residues. CDR3 region: CAEGTSRSSYNEQLF. CDR3 in DNA: TGTGCCGAAGGGACTAGCAGGAGCTCCTACAATGAGCAGCTCTTC.

A word on this clonotype: One junction end does not reproduce the germline sequence, and a read error may be involved. The V and J genes are TRBV28 and TRBJ2-7, with 14 bases lining up with TRBD2. This CDR3 comprises 18 residues. CDR1 MDHEN and CDR2 SYDVKM come from the germline V gene. The CDR3: CASSFPGLAGAEDYGQYF. In nucleotides, the CDR3 is TGTGCCAGCAGTTTCCCGGGACTAGCGGGAGCGGAGGACTACGGGCAGTATTTC.

Turning to this clonotype: A much larger clone lies a single base off, so this may be a read error. The V call is TRBV20-1, the J call TRBJ1-2, with a weak D call TRBD1 (6 bases). CDR1 is DFQATT, CDR2 SNEGSKA, per germline (reference sequence). The CDR3 runs to 13 residues. CDR3 DNA sequence: TGCAGAGCTAGATCGGACAGAAGATATGGCTACACCTTC. Translation: CRARSDRRYGYTF.

This clonotype was detected a few times. The chain uses TRBV5-1 and TRBJ1-1; D not resolved. The CDR3 sequence is 13 residues long. Germline lookup yields CDR1 SGHRS and CDR2 YFSETQ. V was pared by 0 bases and J by 2 bases, with 5 bases between. This CDR3 is CASSLGKNTEAFF. In DNA form, the CDR3 reads TGCGCCAGCAGCTTGGGGAAAAACACTGAAGCTTTCTTT.

This clonotype came up a few times. The rearrangement links TRBV5-1 to TRBJ1-1, with TRBD1 matching over 8 bases. J was trimmed by 3 bases and V by 3 bases; bases with no gene match: 4. The CDR3 has 14 residues. Germline V gene lookup returns CDR1 SGHRS and CDR2 YFSETQ. CDR3 in amino acids: CASSWGQDYTEAFF. CDR3 DNA sequence: TGCGCCAGCAGCTGGGGACAGGACTACACTGAAGCTTTCTTT.

V is TRBV7-3 and J is TRBJ1-2; TRBD1 aligns across 9 bases. The J segment lost 9 bases and the V segment lost 4 bases, leaving 9 bases of the junction unmatched. This CDR3 has 14 amino acids. Germline V CDR1 and CDR2: SGHTA, FQGTGA. CDR3 protein: CASSSGGQGARYTF. DNA for the CDR3: TGTGCCAGCAGCTCAGGGGGACAGGGCGCTCGCTACACCTTC. Together with reference TRBV7-3 and TRBJ1-2, the CDR3 gives the full variable domain: GAGVSQTPSNKVTEKGKYVELRCDPISGHTALYWYRQSLGQGPEFLIYFQGTGAADDSGLPNDRFFAVRPEGSVSTLKIQRTERGDSAVYLCASSSGGQGARYTFGSGTRLTVV.

In the case of this clonotype: The junction differs from germline at one of its ends, possibly a read error. The chain uses TRBV29-1 and TRBJ2-4, with D possibly being TRBD1 (6 bases). The CDR3 contains 12 residues. CDR1 and CDR2 (germline): SQVTM, ANQGSEA. The DNA for the CDR3 is TGCAACGTTGGGGCATCAAGGGACATTCTGTACTTC. It encodes CNVGASRDILYF.

The gene calls are TRBV20-1 and TRBJ2-1; D tentatively reads TRBD1 or TRBD2 (6 bases each). The CDR3 is 17 residues long. Deletions cut 0 bases from V and 7 bases from J, with 22 bases between. The V gene's germline CDR1 is DFQATT and CDR2 SNEGSKA (reference sequence). Written as DNA, the CDR3 is TGCAGTGCTAGAGATACCTGCGGAGGGGGTTTCGGAAATGAGCAGTTCTTC. Residues: CSARDTCGGGFGNEQFF.

This clonotype has a count of ten or more. The chain employs TRBV12-5 and TRBJ2-5; the D is unclear. Trimming pared 2 bases from V and 2 bases from J, leaving 15 bases between. The CDR3 runs to 16 residues. CDR1 is LGHNT and CDR2 is FRNRAP in the germline V gene. CDR3 coding DNA: TGTGCTAGTGGTTTGTATCCAGGTACCTCGCAAGAGACCCAGTACTTC. This encodes CASGLYPGTSQETQYF.

Points on this clonotype: An end of the junction does not agree with germline; a read error may underlie this. The chain carries TRBV11-1 and TRBJ2-1; 8 bases match TRBD2. The CDR3 contains 16 residues. In germline, CDR1 is SGHAT, CDR2 FQDESV (reference sequence). In DNA form, the CDR3 reads TGTGCCAGCAGCCTAGCCCTAGCGGGCCAGTACAATGAACAGTTCTTC. It encodes CASSLALAGQYNEQFF.

On this clonotype itself: A read error may be the cause here, since a much bigger clone is one base away. The V call is TRBV5-1, the J call TRBJ2-7, with 9 bases fitting TRBD2. CDR3 length equals 16 residues. CDR1 and CDR2 from the germline V gene are SGHRS and YFSETQ. The CDR3 DNA follows: TGCGCCAGCAGCTTGGGACTAGCGGAGTCCTCCCACGAGCAGTACTTC. This encodes CASSLGLAESSHEQYF.

Notes on this clonotype: Being one base from a much bigger clone, this may be a read error. This chain links TRBV28 with TRBJ2-3; no clear D gene. The CDR3 is 13 residues long. Germline values: CDR1 MDHEN, CDR2 SYDVKM. The CDR3 DNA follows: TGTGCCAGCAGTTTAAATGGCACAGCTACGCAGTATTTT. Translation: CASSLNGTATQYF.

As concerns this clonotype: A junction boundary mismatches the germline segment, possibly from a read error. The CDR3 nucleotides are TGTGCCAGCAGTCAAGCCGCAGGGGGCGGGGAGCACTTCTTC. Protein: CASSQAAGGGEHFF. The chain recombines TRBV4-2 with TRBJ2-1, with TRBD1 identical over 8 bases. CDR3 size: 14 residues. Germline CDR1 LGHNA, CDR2 YNFKEQ.